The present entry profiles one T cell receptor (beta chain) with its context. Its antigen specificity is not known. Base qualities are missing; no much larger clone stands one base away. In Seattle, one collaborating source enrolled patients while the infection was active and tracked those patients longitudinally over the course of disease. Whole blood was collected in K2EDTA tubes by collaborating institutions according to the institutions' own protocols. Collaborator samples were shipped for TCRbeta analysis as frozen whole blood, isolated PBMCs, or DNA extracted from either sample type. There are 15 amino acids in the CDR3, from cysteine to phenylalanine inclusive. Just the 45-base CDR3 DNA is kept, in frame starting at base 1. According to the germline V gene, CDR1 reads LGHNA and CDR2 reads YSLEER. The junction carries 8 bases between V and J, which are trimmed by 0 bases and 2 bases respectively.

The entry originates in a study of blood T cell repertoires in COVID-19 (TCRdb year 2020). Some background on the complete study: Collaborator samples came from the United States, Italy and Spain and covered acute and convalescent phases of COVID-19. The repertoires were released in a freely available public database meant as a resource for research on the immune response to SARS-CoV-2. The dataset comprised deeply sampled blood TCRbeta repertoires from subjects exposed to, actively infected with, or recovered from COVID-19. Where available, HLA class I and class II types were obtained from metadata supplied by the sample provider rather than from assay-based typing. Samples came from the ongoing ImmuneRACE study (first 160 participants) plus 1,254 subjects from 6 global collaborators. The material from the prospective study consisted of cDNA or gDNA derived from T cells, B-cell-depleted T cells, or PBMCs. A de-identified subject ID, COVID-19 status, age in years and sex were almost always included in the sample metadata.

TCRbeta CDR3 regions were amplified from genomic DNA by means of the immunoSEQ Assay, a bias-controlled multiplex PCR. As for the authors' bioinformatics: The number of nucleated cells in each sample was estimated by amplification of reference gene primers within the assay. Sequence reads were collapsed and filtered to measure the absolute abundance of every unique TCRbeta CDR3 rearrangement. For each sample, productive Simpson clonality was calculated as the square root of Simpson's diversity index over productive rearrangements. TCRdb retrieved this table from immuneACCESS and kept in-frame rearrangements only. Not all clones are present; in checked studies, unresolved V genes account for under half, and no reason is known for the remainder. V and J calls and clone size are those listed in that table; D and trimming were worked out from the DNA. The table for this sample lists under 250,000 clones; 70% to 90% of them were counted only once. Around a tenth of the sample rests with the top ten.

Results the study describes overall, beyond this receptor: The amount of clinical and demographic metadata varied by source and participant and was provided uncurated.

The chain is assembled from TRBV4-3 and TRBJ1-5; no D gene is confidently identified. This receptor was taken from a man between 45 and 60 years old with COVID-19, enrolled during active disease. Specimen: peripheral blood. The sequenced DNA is TGCGCCAGCAGCCAAGATCGGAGGGGCAATCAGCCCCAGCATTTT. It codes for CASSQDRRGNQPQHF.